The 22 T cell receptor beta chains below all came from one sample that was sequenced in a study of blood T cell repertoires in COVID-19. Clones were sequenced by immunoSEQ multiplex PCR, and TCRdb holds only the in-frame ones, with some missing. The repertoire includes 200,000 to 250,000 clones, under 85% of them detected once, and approximately 2% sits in the top ten. Sequenced sample: PBMCs or T cells enriched from blood (not recorded which). These receptors originate from a man aged 60-69 years who had recovered from COVID-19.

The chain employs TRBV3-1 (or the pseudogene TRBV3-2) and TRBJ1-1; D is unclear. Germline-derived CDR1 and CDR2 are LGHDT and YNNKEL (reference sequence). CDR3 length equals 13 residues. V gave up 1 base and J gave up 1 base, with 4 bases separating them. The CDR3 DNA follows: TGTGCCAGCAGCCAAGGTCAGAACACTGAAGCTTTCTTT. The encoded protein is CASSQGQNTEAFF.

To note about this clone: The junction departs from germline at one end; a sequencing error may be responsible. V is TRBV7-7 and J is TRBJ2-1; the match to TRBD2 covers 14 bases. The CDR3 covers 15 residues. Germline-derived CDR1 and CDR2 are SSHAT and FNYEAQ (reference sequence). Written as DNA, the CDR3 is TGTGCTAGCAGCATGGGACTAGCGGGGGACAATGAGCAGTTCTTC. Protein product: CASSMGLAGDNEQFF.

The rearrangement links TRBV9 to TRBJ1-6; 7 bases agree with TRBD1. The CDR3 covers 17 residues. The V and J ends lost 2 bases and 6 bases, in that order; junction bases with no gene match: 11. Germline V gene sequence: CDR1 SGDLS, CDR2 YYNGEE. The chain's CDR3 is CASSVDPTGTVNSPLHF. CDR3 bases: TGTGCCAGCAGCGTCGACCCCACCGGGACAGTTAATTCACCCCTCCACTTT.

A note on this clone: This CDR3 is also generated by other DNA sequences in the sample. The chain links TRBV3-1 (or the pseudogene TRBV3-2) to TRBJ1-2; TRBD1 agrees at 9 bases. Germline values: CDR1 LGHDT, CDR2 YNNKEL (reference sequence). Trimming took 4 bases from V and 5 from J; bases not matched to a gene: 2. The CDR3 is 13 amino acids. CDR3 loop: CASSPGQGYGYTF. The CDR3 coding sequence is TGTGCCAGCAGCCCGGGACAGGGATATGGCTACACCTTC.

In its sample, this clone was seen once. This chain uses TRBV4-3 with TRBJ1-4, with TRBD1 matching over 7 bases. This CDR3 spans 16 amino acids. CDR1 and CDR2 (germline): LGHNA, YSLEER. V was pared by 4 bases and J by 0 bases, with 5 bases of the junction left unmatched. As DNA, the CDR3 is TGCGCCAGCAGCCGTTCTACAGGGGCAACTAATGAAAAACTGTTTTTT. Residues: CASSRSTGATNEKLFF.

The chain uses TRBV9 and TRBJ2-7; 10 bases match TRBD2. Germline V gene lookup returns CDR1 SGDLS and CDR2 YYNGEE. This CDR3 has 15 residues. The J segment lost 5 bases and the V segment lost 2 bases, leaving 7 bases of the junction unmatched. In DNA, the CDR3 is TGTGCCAGCAGCGTTTCAGCGGGGGGGCGCGACGAGCAGTACTTC. Protein product: CASSVSAGGRDEQYF.

CDR3 sequence reads: CASRNWDAAREGSIQYF. CDR3 sequence (DNA): TGTGCCAGCAGAAACTGGGACGCGGCCCGGGAGGGGAGTATTCAGTACTTC. This rearrangement joins TRBV7-2 to TRBJ2-4, with 8 bases matching TRBD2. Per germline, CDR1 SGHTA and CDR2 FQGNSA. The CDR3 is made up of 17 amino acids. With V trimmed by 6 bases and J by 10 bases, 20 bases remained unmatched.

The chain employs TRBV6-2 or TRBV6-3 and TRBJ1-2, with D possibly being TRBD1 (5 bases). The germline gives CDR1 MNHEY, CDR2 SVGEGT. V dropped 5 bases and J dropped 2 bases, with 15 bases sitting between them. The CDR3 covers 15 residues. The CDR3 sequence: CASSPLGQGNYGYTF. CDR3 nucleotide sequence: TGTGCCAGCAGTCCCCTGGGGCAGGGAAACTATGGCTACACCTTC.

The rearrangement links TRBV19 to TRBJ2-1, with TRBD1 as a possible D gene (5 bases). Germline V CDR1 and CDR2: LNHDA, SQIVND (reference sequence). V lost 6 bases and J 0 bases, leaving 12 bases between the germline ends. The CDR3 consists of 15 residues. Written as DNA, the CDR3 is TGTGCCAGTAGACCACAGGATAGCTCCTACAATGAGCAGTTCTTC. It codes for CASRPQDSSYNEQFF.

CDR3: CASRGLDLGGADTQYF. In DNA form, the CDR3 reads TGTGCCAGCAGAGGACTAGATTTGGGGGGAGCAGATACGCAGTATTTT. The chain has TRBV11-2 and TRBJ2-3, with 7 bases matching TRBD2. V lost 6 bases and J lost 4; bases outside the gene matches: 13. CDR1 is SGHAT, CDR2 FQNNGV, per germline. The CDR3 sequence is 16 residues long.

This sequence joins TRBV2 and TRBJ2-3; 11 bases are a match to TRBD2. The germline V gene encodes CDR1 SNHLY and CDR2 FYNNEI. The CDR3 consists of 14 residues. J gave up 3 bases and V 7 bases, and 3 bases lay outside the gene matches. CDR3 coding DNA: TGTGCCAGCAAGTTAGCGGGGGGGACAGATACGCAGTATTTT. Amino acid sequence: CASKLAGGTDTQYF.

V gene TRBV12-5 combines with J gene TRBJ2-7; 11 bases agree with TRBD1. This CDR3 spans 14 amino acids. Germline V CDR1 and CDR2: LGHNT, FRNRAP. V was pared by 5 bases and J by 9 bases, with 9 bases of the junction left unmatched. The CDR3 protein is CASGPGGTGGLQYF. In DNA, the CDR3 is TGTGCTAGTGGTCCGGGCGGGACAGGGGGTTTGCAGTACTTC.

The gene calls are TRBV6-6 and TRBJ2-3, with 12 bases lining up with TRBD2. The CDR3 is 15 amino acids. The V and J ends lost 4 bases and 1 base, in that order; junction bases with no gene match: 0. Germline values: CDR1 MNHNY, CDR2 SVGAGI (reference sequence). This CDR3 is CASSSSGGGTDTQYF. The CDR3 DNA follows: TGTGCCAGCAGTTCTAGCGGGGGGGGCACAGATACGCAGTATTTT.

The chain combines TRBV12-3 or TRBV12-4 with TRBJ1-2; the D is unclear. This CDR3 has 13 amino acids. The ends were cut back, 3 bases at V and 4 bases at J, with 9 bases in the middle. As DNA, the CDR3 is TGTGCCAGCAGTTTTAGGAGCAGCTATGGCTACACCTTC. It is translated as CASSFRSSYGYTF.

The V and J genes are TRBV11-2 and TRBJ2-3; TRBD2 agrees at 7 bases. Per the germline V gene, CDR1 is SGHAT and CDR2 is FQNNGV. Trimming removed 1 base from V and 2 bases from J; junction bases left unmatched: 3. The CDR3 has 15 residues. The CDR3 loop is CASSLAGGPTDTQYF. DNA for the CDR3: TGTGCCAGCAGCTTAGCGGGGGGTCCCACAGATACGCAGTATTTT.

J is TRBJ2-2 and V is TRBV7-8, with 8 bases matching TRBD2. V shed 7 bases and J 6 bases; nucleotides not matched to a gene: 13. This CDR3 has 16 residues. Germline V gene data show CDR1 as SGHVS and CDR2 as FQNEAQ. The CDR3 region is CASTPQAGGAPGELFF. For the CDR3, the DNA is TGTGCCAGCACCCCTCAGGCCGGGGGGGCCCCCGGGGAGCTGTTTTTT.

The V and J genes are TRBV24-1 and TRBJ2-7; perhaps TRBD1 as D (6 bases). Germline CDR1 reads KGHDR; CDR2 reads SFDVKD. With 7 bases removed from V and 4 bases from J, the gap between germline ends came to 13 bases. There are 13 residues in the CDR3. The CDR3 sequence: CATSSGTKYEQYF. The CDR3 bases are TGTGCCACCAGCTCCGGGACAAAGTACGAGCAGTACTTC.

The genes are TRBV11-3 and TRBJ2-2; TRBD2 matches at 8 bases. Germline CDR1 reads SGHNT; CDR2 reads YENEEA. The CDR3 length is 15 residues. V shed 5 bases, J shed 5 bases, and the junction held 7 bases outside the gene matches. CDR3 sequence reads: CASSTAGGRTGELFF. In DNA form, the CDR3 reads TGTGCCAGCAGCACCGCGGGGGGCCGGACCGGGGAGCTGTTTTTT.

V usage is TRBV9 and J usage is TRBJ2-2, with D maybe TRBD2 (5 bases). From germline, CDR1 is SGDLS and CDR2 YYNGEE. CDR3 length: 14 amino acids. The V gene lost 5 bases and the J gene lost 4 bases, with 12 bases spanning the gap. The chain's CDR3 is CASSGLSSTGELFF. The CDR3 nucleotides read TGTGCCAGCAGTGGACTTTCGTCCACCGGGGAGCTGTTTTTT.

This clone has just a few counts. The chain has TRBV7-2 and TRBJ1-1; TRBD1 matches at 10 bases. V shed 0 bases and J 3 bases; nucleotides not matched to a gene: 7. This CDR3 has 17 residues. Germline assignment: CDR1 SGHTA and CDR2 FQGNSA. The CDR3 DNA follows: TGTGCCAGCAGCTTAGCGGGAAGGGACAGGGGAGACACTGAAGCTTTCTTT. Translated: CASSLAGRDRGDTEAFF.

The chain employs TRBV14 and TRBJ1-2, with 9 bases matching TRBD1. Germline lookup yields CDR1 SGHDN and CDR2 FVKESK. With V trimmed by 4 bases and J by 6 bases, 6 bases remained unmatched. The CDR3 runs to 14 residues. The CDR3 coding sequence is TGTGCCAGCAGCCGGGACAGGGCGAGGAATGGCTACACCTTC. Its protein product is CASSRDRARNGYTF.

This rearrangement joins TRBV11-3 to TRBJ1-6; D is unresolved. Germline CDR1 and CDR2: SGHNT and YENEEA. With 0 bases removed from V and 5 bases from J, the gap between germline ends came to 11 bases. The CDR3 is made up of 16 amino acids. The CDR3 DNA sequence: TGTGCCAGCAGCTTAGATGTGCACGAGGATAATTCACCCCTCCACTTT. Protein product: CASSLDVHEDNSPLHF.